This entry is about one T cell receptor (beta chain). What it binds is unknown. Per germline, CDR1 SGHTA and CDR2 FQGNSA. The CDR3 is 16 amino acids. The V end lost 2 bases, the J end lost 3 bases, and 14 bases lay between the germline ends. The data belong to a study of blood T cells in healthy people across ages. PCR was performed a second time for 7 to 11 cycles using a sample-barcoded 5' primer and a J-beta primer mix. Every sample returned 2.5 million or more CDR3-containing paired-end reads. TCRdb analysed the 5' RACE reads with MiXCR anew, one entry per CDR3 protein. Here the sample spans around 1.1 million distinct CDR3 sequences, more than 30% being singletons. The study's findings and limits: Shifts in expanded clonotypes may have been confounded by donor CMV status, which was unknown. Significant beta diversity loss was already apparent by age about 42, declining roughly linearly.

The sample taken for sequencing was blood. The origin of this receptor is a man aged 18-30 years in good health. The chain recombines TRBV7-2 with TRBJ1-5, with a tentative D call TRBD1 (6 bases). CDR3 residues: CASSLTSGADNQPQHF. The CDR3 DNA follows: TGTGCCAGCAGCTTAACTTCGGGGGCAGACAATCAGCCCCAGCATTTT.